The 6 T cell receptor beta chains presented below share a single source sample, sequenced in a study of blood T cell repertoires in COVID-19 (TCRdb year 2020). Library construction relied on the immunoSEQ multiplex PCR assay. The source is immuneACCESS, and TCRdb retained only in-frame sequences with V and J called. Part of the clones is not carried over; for the studies checked, unresolved V genes explain less than half of this, and the remainder is unexplained. The sample includes 150,000 to 200,000 clones, with 84% observed a single time. Clones ranked in the top ten supply around 13% of the sample. Material: peripheral blood. The source of these receptors is a woman aged 70-85 years with COVID-19, enrolled during active disease.

V and J are TRBV9 and TRBJ2-2, with 7 bases identical to TRBD1. The J segment lost 7 bases and the V segment lost 1 base, leaving 10 bases of the junction unmatched. This CDR3 spans 16 amino acids. The germline V gene has CDR1 SGDLS and CDR2 YYNGEE. CDR3 sequence reads: CASSVSGQAYVGELFF. DNA for the CDR3: TGTGCCAGCAGCGTATCAGGACAGGCTTATGTCGGGGAGCTGTTTTTT.

The V and J genes are TRBV18 and TRBJ1-6, with D possibly being TRBD1 (5 bases). The germline V and J ends were trimmed by 5 bases and 9 bases, with 20 bases remaining between them. Germline lookup yields CDR1 KGHSH and CDR2 LQKENI. The CDR3 totals 16 residues. CDR3 region: CASSSRQSTATSPLHF. Written as DNA, the CDR3 is TGTGCCAGCTCATCCAGACAGAGTACCGCCACTTCACCCCTCCACTTT. Full variable domain (outside the CDR3, taken from reference TRBV18 and TRBJ1-6): NAGVMQNPRHLVRRRGQEARLRCSPMKGHSHVYWYRQLPEEGLKFMVYLQKENIIDESGMPKERFSAEFPKEGPSILRIQQVVRGDSAAYFCASSSRQSTATSPLHFGNGTRLTVT.

The chain links TRBV10-3 to TRBJ2-2, with D tentatively TRBD2 (5 bases). With 2 bases removed from V and 8 bases from J, the gap between germline ends came to 12 bases. CDR1 is ENHRY, CDR2 SYGVKD, per germline. This CDR3 contains 14 residues. In nucleotides, the CDR3 is TGTGCCATCAGTGAGGTCGGGGATGGAGGGGAGCTGTTTTTT. This encodes CAISEVGDGGELFF.

The chain couples TRBV7-9 to TRBJ2-1, with 10 bases matching TRBD2. Trimming removed 0 bases from V and 9 bases from J; junction bases left unmatched: 11. This CDR3 contains 17 residues. Germline V gives CDR1 SEHNR, CDR2 FQNEAQ (reference sequence). CDR3 sequence: CASSLAPSGSRKGEQFF. The CDR3 DNA sequence: TGTGCCAGCAGCTTAGCCCCTAGCGGGAGTAGGAAAGGTGAGCAGTTCTTC.

The chain links TRBV29-1 to TRBJ1-1, with a weak D call TRBD1 (6 bases). Germline V gene lookup returns CDR1 SQVTM and CDR2 ANQGSEA. CDR3 size: 12 residues. Trimming cost V 7 bases and J 3 bases, with 12 bases left between them. The CDR3 reads CSGTGSDTEAFF. The CDR3 DNA reads TGCAGCGGTACAGGGTCGGACACTGAAGCTTTCTTT.

This CDR3 is CASSRIDRGVGYTF. DNA of the CDR3: TGTGCCAGTAGTCGGATTGACAGGGGAGTCGGCTACACCTTC. V gene TRBV19 combines with J gene TRBJ1-2; TRBD1 matches at 8 bases. The germline V gene has CDR1 LNHDA and CDR2 SQIVND (reference sequence). The CDR3 covers 14 residues. The J segment lost 8 bases and the V segment lost 5 bases, leaving 10 bases of the junction unmatched. The whole variable domain, remainder taken from reference TRBV19 and TRBJ1-2, is DGGITQSPKYLFRKEGQNVTLSCEQNLNHDAMYWYRQDPGQGLRLIYYSQIVNDFQKGDIAEGYSVSREKKESFPLTVTSAQKNPTAFYLCASSRIDRGVGYTFGSGTRLTVV.